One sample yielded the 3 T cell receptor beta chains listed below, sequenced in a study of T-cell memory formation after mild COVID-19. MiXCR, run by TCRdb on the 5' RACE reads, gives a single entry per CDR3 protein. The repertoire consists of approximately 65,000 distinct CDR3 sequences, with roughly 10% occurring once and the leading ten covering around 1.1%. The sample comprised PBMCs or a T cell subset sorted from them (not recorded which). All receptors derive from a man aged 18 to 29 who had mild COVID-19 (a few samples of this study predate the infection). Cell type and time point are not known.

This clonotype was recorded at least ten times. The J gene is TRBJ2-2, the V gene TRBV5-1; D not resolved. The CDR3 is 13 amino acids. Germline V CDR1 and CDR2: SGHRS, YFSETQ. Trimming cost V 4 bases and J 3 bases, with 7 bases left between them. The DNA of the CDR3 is TGCGCCAGCAGCCTCGGATACACCGGGGAGCTGTTTTTT. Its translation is CASSLGYTGELFF. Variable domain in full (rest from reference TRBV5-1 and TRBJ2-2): KAGVTQTPRYLIKTRGQQVTLSCSPISGHRSVSWYQQTPGQGLQFLFEYFSETQRNKGNFPGRFSGRQFSNSRSEMNVSTLELGDSALYLCASSLGYTGELFFGEGSRLTVL.

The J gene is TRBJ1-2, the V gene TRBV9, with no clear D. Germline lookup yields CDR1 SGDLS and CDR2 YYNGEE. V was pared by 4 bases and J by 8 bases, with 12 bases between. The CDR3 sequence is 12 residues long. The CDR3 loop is CASSPGGEGYTF. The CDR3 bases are TGTGCCAGCAGCCCCGGTGGGGAGGGCTACACCTTC. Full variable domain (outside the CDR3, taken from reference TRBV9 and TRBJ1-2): DSGVTQTPKHLITATGQRVTLRCSPRSGDLSVYWYQQSLDQGLQFLIQYYNGEERAKGNILERFSAQQFPDLHSELNLSSLELGDSALYFCASSPGGEGYTFGSGTRLTVV.

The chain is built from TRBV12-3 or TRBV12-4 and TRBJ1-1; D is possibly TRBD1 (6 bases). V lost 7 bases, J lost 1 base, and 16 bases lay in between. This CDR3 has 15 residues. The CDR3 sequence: CASIFEDRRNTEAFF. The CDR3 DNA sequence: TGTGCCAGCATTTTTGAGGACAGAAGGAACACTGAAGCTTTCTTT.